This is a list of T cell receptor beta chains from one sample in a study of blood T cell repertoires in COVID-19. Sequencing was performed with immunoSEQ multiplex PCR; in TCRdb, only in-frame clones are kept and a portion is missing. This sample has roughly 120,000 clones, with 79% found just once. The sequenced sample consisted of peripheral blood. All receptors come from an elderly woman with acute or convalescent COVID-19. Both conserved end residues are part of each CDR3. Fields, in order: clone size, V gene, CDR3 protein. Clone size is not always given. Where it is, it says once, few, many or a class for expanded clones.

abundance: once
v_gene: TRBV12-3/TRBV12-4
CDR3aa: CASSLAGAGYTF

abundance: .
v_gene: TRBV19
CDR3aa: CASRTPHRGSNQPQHF

abundance: .
v_gene: TRBV28
CDR3aa: CASTNRGGQDF

abundance: .
v_gene: TRBV19
CDR3aa: CARETEETQYF

abundance: .
v_gene: TRBV28
CDR3aa: CASRPGQAYEQYF

abundance: .
v_gene: TRBV10-2
CDR3aa: CASKEGVRTSGANVLTF

abundance: .
v_gene: TRBV5-5
CDR3aa: CASSSLGVAETQYF

abundance: .
v_gene: TRBV12-3/TRBV12-4
CDR3aa: CASTLGATEKLFF

abundance: once
v_gene: TRBV18
CDR3aa: CASSPPLIGTALNTEAFF

abundance: .
v_gene: TRBV6-5
CDR3aa: CASTRTSGGYDTQYF

abundance: many
v_gene: TRBV24-1
CDR3aa: CATPGTSEANTGELFF

abundance: .
v_gene: TRBV2
CDR3aa: CASSPLYSNQPQHF

abundance: .
v_gene: TRBV4-1
CDR3aa: CASSQDPAGRGDTQYF

abundance: .
v_gene: TRBV21-1
CDR3aa: CAGRAGLAEGEQYF

abundance: once
v_gene: TRBV3-1/TRBV3-2
CDR3aa: CASSQEDRAIDEQFF

abundance: .
v_gene: TRBV2
CDR3aa: CASTQQGPEAFF

abundance: .
v_gene: TRBV19
CDR3aa: CASSTQGTGGFNEQFF

abundance: .
v_gene: TRBV9
CDR3aa: CASSVDGGRDSPLHF

abundance: .
v_gene: TRBV27
CDR3aa: CASTERTTQYF

abundance: .
v_gene: TRBV4-3
CDR3aa: CASSHARRDNEQFF

abundance: .
v_gene: TRBV6-2/TRBV6-3
CDR3aa: CASSPRVWGGPLNEQFF

abundance: .
v_gene: TRBV6-1
CDR3aa: CASSGEGQSTYNEQFF